Each of the 20 T cell receptor beta chains below was sequenced from the same sample in a study of blood T cell repertoires in COVID-19. Sequenced by immunoSEQ multiplex PCR; TCRdb stores in-frame clones only, minus some. The data contain 250,000 to 350,000 clones, roughly 87% of them singletons. The sample taken for sequencing was peripheral blood. These receptors were collected from a woman in her forties or fifties who had recovered from COVID-19.

This chain joins TRBV5-1 and TRBJ1-6, with D uncertain. CDR1 SGHRS and CDR2 YFSETQ come from the germline V gene. With 2 bases removed from V and 7 bases from J, the gap between germline ends came to 10 bases. The CDR3 runs to 14 residues. The CDR3 loop reads CASSFEFFNSPLHF. Here the CDR3 DNA reads TGCGCCAGCAGCTTTGAGTTTTTCAATTCACCCCTCCACTTT. The full variable domain, in which reference TRBV5-1 and TRBJ1-6 provide the parts outside the CDR3, is KAGVTQTPRYLIKTRGQQVTLSCSPISGHRSVSWYQQTPGQGLQFLFEYFSETQRNKGNFPGRFSGRQFSNSRSEMNVSTLELGDSALYLCASSFEFFNSPLHFGNGTRLTVT.

A few counts support this clone. J is TRBJ1-5 and V is TRBV19; a weak D match, TRBD1 (5 bases). CDR1 LNHDA and CDR2 SQIVND come from the germline V gene (reference sequence). The CDR3 length is 13 residues. V was trimmed by 3 bases and J by 7 bases, leaving 10 bases between them. CDR3 sequence reads: CASSIYRGQPQHF. CDR3 DNA sequence: TGTGCCAGTAGTATTTATCGGGGGCAGCCCCAGCATTTT.

The chain is built from TRBV19 and TRBJ2-1, with 8 bases fitting TRBD1. This CDR3 is built from 13 residues. With V trimmed by 9 bases and J by 6 bases, 7 bases remained unmatched. CDR1 is LNHDA and CDR2 is SQIVND in the germline V gene (reference sequence). Here the CDR3 reads CASAGTGLNEQFF. DNA of the CDR3: TGTGCCAGCGCCGGGACAGGACTCAATGAGCAGTTCTTC. Using reference TRBV19 and TRBJ2-1 for the parts outside the CDR3, the full variable domain is DGGITQSPKYLFRKEGQNVTLSCEQNLNHDAMYWYRQDPGQGLRLIYYSQIVNDFQKGDIAEGYSVSREKKESFPLTVTSAQKNPTAFYLCASAGTGLNEQFFGPGTRLTVL.

V and J are TRBV10-3 and TRBJ1-2, with 7 bases fitting TRBD1. Germline V CDR1 and CDR2: ENHRY, SYGVKD. There are 14 residues in the CDR3. J lost 4 bases, V lost 2 bases, and 4 bases had no gene match. The CDR3 region is CAISEQGGAYGYTF. In DNA, the CDR3 is TGTGCCATCAGTGAGCAAGGGGGCGCCTATGGCTACACCTTC.

This chain connects TRBV27 to TRBJ2-7; 12 bases are a match to TRBD2. The germline gives CDR1 MNHEY, CDR2 SMNVEV (reference sequence). The CDR3 runs to 16 residues. Germline trimming cut 5 bases from V and 2 bases from J; bases unmatched to any gene: 7. In DNA form, the CDR3 reads TGTGCCAGCAGTATAACGGGACTAGCGGGTACCTACGAGCAGTACTTC. Its protein is CASSITGLAGTYEQYF.

The gene calls are TRBV14 and TRBJ1-3; 7 bases line up with TRBD1. V lost 11 bases, J lost 0 bases, and 7 bases stayed unmatched. Germline CDR1 reads SGHDN; CDR2 reads FVKESK. CDR3 length equals 14 residues. Here the CDR3 reads CAQTGSTSGNTIYF. The CDR3 coding sequence is TGTGCCCAGACAGGGTCTACCTCTGGAAACACCATATATTTT.

V and J are TRBV29-1 and TRBJ2-3; 7 bases are a match to TRBD2. The CDR3 spans 14 residues. From germline, CDR1 is SQVTM and CDR2 ANQGSEA. The V gene end was trimmed by 4 bases and the J gene end by 3 bases; junction bases not matched to a gene: 7. CDR3 DNA sequence: TGCAGCGTTGGGAGAGCGGGGTTGACAGATACGCAGTATTTT. Amino acid sequence: CSVGRAGLTDTQYF.

The chain uses TRBV18 and TRBJ1-1, with D possibly TRBD1 on 6 matching bases. The CDR3 is 14 amino acids. The germline gives CDR1 KGHSH, CDR2 LQKENI. Trimming removed 3 bases from V and 7 bases from J, with 15 bases in between. CDR3 sequence reads: CASSPATGASEAFF. For the CDR3, the DNA is TGTGCCAGCTCACCCGCGACAGGAGCGAGTGAAGCTTTCTTT.

The chain combines TRBV18 with TRBJ2-5; TRBD1 aligns across 11 bases. This CDR3 is built from 15 residues. Germline V gives CDR1 KGHSH, CDR2 LQKENI. Unmatched junction bases numbered 7, after V lost 5 bases and J lost 5 bases. The CDR3 region is CASSSPGTGGETQYF. In nucleotides, the CDR3 is TGTGCCAGCTCATCCCCCGGGACAGGGGGGGAGACCCAGTACTTC.

This chain links TRBV4-3 with TRBJ2-7, with 8 bases lining up with TRBD1. This CDR3 has 15 residues. Germline assignment: CDR1 LGHNA and CDR2 YSLEER. V lost 2 bases to trimming and J lost 6 bases; unmatched junction nucleotides: 9. In DNA, the CDR3 is TGCGCCAGCAGCCAAAACAGGGGGACTCTTACCGAGCAGTACTTC. Amino acid sequence: CASSQNRGTLTEQYF.

The rearrangement uses TRBV15 and TRBJ2-5; D gene ambiguous. This CDR3 spans 14 amino acids. In germline, CDR1 is LNHNV, CDR2 YYDKDF (reference sequence). V dropped 1 base and J dropped 1 base, with 7 bases sitting between them. CDR3 coding DNA: TGTGCCACCAGCAGAGTCGGTTTCCAAGAGACCCAGTACTTC. Translation: CATSRVGFQETQYF.

This chain connects TRBV28 to TRBJ2-7, with D uncertain. The germline V and J ends were trimmed by 2 bases and 7 bases, with 12 bases remaining between them. The CDR3 covers 13 residues. CDR1 MDHEN and CDR2 SYDVKM come from the germline V gene. CDR3 sequence (DNA): TGTGCCAGCAGTTTAGGGCCCGGAAGGGAGCAGTACTTC. The encoded protein is CASSLGPGREQYF. The complete variable domain, with remaining parts taken from reference TRBV28 and TRBJ2-7, reads DVKVTQSSRYLVKRTGEKVFLECVQDMDHENMFWYRQDPGLGLRLIYFSYDVKMKEKGDIPEGYSVSREKKERFSLILESASTNQTSMYLCASSLGPGREQYFGPGTRLTVT.

This clone was seen a single time. CDR3 DNA sequence: TGCGCCAGCAGTTTACAGGGGGCGGATGAGCAGTTCTTC. Its translation is CASSLQGADEQFF. The rearrangement joins TRBV5-1 to TRBJ2-1; TRBD1 aligns across 9 bases. CDR1 SGHRS and CDR2 YFSETQ come from the germline V gene. The CDR3 covers 13 residues. V shed 5 bases and J 8 bases; nucleotides not matched to a gene: 5. Complete variable domain (other parts from reference TRBV5-1 and TRBJ2-1): KAGVTQTPRYLIKTRGQQVTLSCSPISGHRSVSWYQQTPGQGLQFLFEYFSETQRNKGNFPGRFSGRQFSNSRSEMNVSTLELGDSALYLCASSLQGADEQFFGPGTRLTVL.

This clone was picked up a small number of times. The gene calls are TRBV19 and TRBJ1-1, with no clear D. From germline, CDR1 is LNHDA and CDR2 SQIVND (reference sequence). V gave up 0 bases and J gave up 10 bases, with 15 bases separating them. This CDR3 is 14 amino acids long. For the CDR3, the DNA is TGTGCCAGTAGTATAGATAGTGTTCGGTACGGAGCTTTCTTT. Its translation: CASSIDSVRYGAFF.

The chain recombines TRBV3-1 (or the pseudogene TRBV3-2) with TRBJ2-2, with D uncertain. The V and J ends lost 0 bases and 4 bases respectively, with 12 bases between them. The CDR3 is 16 residues long. Per the germline V gene, CDR1 is LGHDT and CDR2 is YNNKEL (reference sequence). DNA of the CDR3: TGTGCCAGCAGCCAAGATAGAGGATTCGGCACCGGGGAGCTGTTTTTT. Its translation: CASSQDRGFGTGELFF.

This clone was found many times. V usage is TRBV24-1 and J usage is TRBJ2-6; D possibly corresponds to TRBD1 (6 bases). V lost 7 bases and J 0 bases, leaving 21 bases between the germline ends. The V gene's germline CDR1 is KGHDR and CDR2 SFDVKD. This CDR3 comprises 19 residues. The CDR3 sequence: CATRGPGQLPHSGANVLTF. The CDR3 nucleotides are TGTGCCACCAGGGGACCAGGACAGCTTCCCCACTCTGGGGCCAACGTCCTGACTTTC.

The J gene is TRBJ2-3, the V gene TRBV21-1; the table's TRBD2 call for D was not verified on the DNA. TRBV21-1 is a known pseudogene. The CDR3 runs to 20 residues. The CDR3 here is CASSKRFKTSGGRGTDTQYF. Here the CDR3 DNA reads TGTGCCAGCAGCAAAAGGTTTAAGACTAGCGGGGGGAGGGGCACAGATACGCAGTATTTT.

A few counts support this clone. The rearrangement joins TRBV5-4 to TRBJ2-7; D perhaps matches TRBD2 (5 bases). Germline assignment: CDR1 SGHNT and CDR2 YYREEE (reference sequence). The CDR3 extends over 11 amino acids. V was clipped by 4 bases and J by 5 bases, with 7 bases between them. The CDR3 region has the DNA TGTGCCAGCAGCCTGGGAGACGAGCAGTACTTC. It codes for CASSLGDEQYF.

The rearrangement uses TRBV11-2 and TRBJ1-5; a weak D match, TRBD1 (6 bases). Germline lookup yields CDR1 SGHAT and CDR2 FQNNGV. This CDR3 has 15 residues. V was clipped by 0 bases and J by 11 bases, with 17 bases between them. The CDR3 bases are TGTGCCAGCAGCTTAGATTGGAGTACGGACAGCACCCAGCATTTT. It encodes CASSLDWSTDSTQHF.

CDR3 sequence: CASSRVGLAASYEQYF. In nucleotides, the CDR3 is TGTGCCAGCAGCCGGGTTGGGCTAGCGGCCTCCTACGAGCAGTACTTC. The chain uses TRBV3-1 (or the pseudogene TRBV3-2) and TRBJ2-7, with 7 bases identical to TRBD2. Germline V gives CDR1 LGHDT, CDR2 YNNKEL (reference sequence). The length of the CDR3 is 16 residues. V dropped 4 bases and J dropped 0; count of bases not matched to a gene: 9.